This is a list of T cell receptor beta chains from one sample in a study of blood T cell repertoires in COVID-19. The table came from immunoSEQ multiplex PCR; TCRdb's copy has only in-frame clones and leaves some out. This sample has fewer than 350,000 clones, with approximately 83% found just once. Material: peripheral blood. The receptors here all came from a woman under 40 who had recovered from COVID-19. Both conserved end residues are part of each CDR3. The D gene is left open where the match is weak. Clone size is shown for a subset of rows, as once, few, many or a class of expanded clone.

CDR3aa: CASSLKGGYVSTDTQYF
CDR3nt: TGTGCCAGCAGCTTAAAGGGAGGCTATGTAAGCACAGATACGCAGTATTTT
d_gene: .
abundance: .
v_gene: TRBV7-3
j_gene: TRBJ2-3

CDR3aa: CASRGGEGRETEQFF
CDR3nt: TGTGCCAGTAGAGGTGGGGAGGGACGCGAGACTGAGCAGTTCTTC
d_gene: TRBD2
abundance: once
v_gene: TRBV19
j_gene: TRBJ2-1

CDR3aa: CASSQRDRGWAFF
CDR3nt: TGTGCCAGCAGCCAACGGGACAGGGGTTGGGCTTTCTTT
d_gene: TRBD1
abundance: few
v_gene: TRBV3-1/TRBV3-2
j_gene: TRBJ1-1

CDR3aa: CASSLVPLAPDTQYF
CDR3nt: TGTGCCAGCAGCTTAGTACCGCTAGCCCCAGATACGCAGTATTTT
d_gene: .
abundance: .
v_gene: TRBV11-2
j_gene: TRBJ2-3

CDR3aa: CASSFSPRQVDFF
CDR3nt: TGTGCCAGCAGTTTTTCGCCAAGGCAGGTCGATTTCTTT
d_gene: .
abundance: few
v_gene: TRBV12-3/TRBV12-4
j_gene: TRBJ1-1

CDR3aa: CASSPLRTGGTEAFF
CDR3nt: TGTGCCAGCAGCCCTTTGAGAACAGGGGGAACTGAAGCTTTCTTT
d_gene: TRBD1
abundance: .
v_gene: TRBV3-1/TRBV3-2
j_gene: TRBJ1-1

CDR3aa: CASSLAPGATDTQYF
CDR3nt: TGCGCCAGCAGCTTGGCCCCTGGGGCCACAGATACGCAGTATTTT
d_gene: .
abundance: .
v_gene: TRBV5-1
j_gene: TRBJ2-3

CDR3aa: CASSDSIVRNSPLHF
CDR3nt: TGTGCCAGCAGTGATAGTATAGTGCGGAACTCACCCCTCCACTTT
d_gene: .
abundance: .
v_gene: TRBV2
j_gene: TRBJ1-6

CDR3aa: CASSTLTSGLLYEQYF
CDR3nt: TGTGCCAGTAGTACCTTGACTAGCGGTCTTCTCTACGAGCAGTACTTC
d_gene: TRBD2
abundance: .
v_gene: TRBV19
j_gene: TRBJ2-7

CDR3aa: CASSLQGAPGANVLTF
CDR3nt: TGTGCCAGCAGCTTACAGGGGGCGCCTGGGGCCAACGTCCTGACTTTC
d_gene: TRBD1
abundance: .
v_gene: TRBV7-3
j_gene: TRBJ2-6

CDR3aa: CASSLGRAGNTIYF
CDR3nt: TGTGCCAGCAGCTTAGGACGGGCTGGAAACACCATATATTTT
d_gene: .
abundance: .
v_gene: TRBV7-2
j_gene: TRBJ1-3

CDR3aa: CASRMGGNEQFF
CDR3nt: TGTGCCAGCAGGATGGGGGGGAATGAGCAGTTCTTC
d_gene: TRBD2
abundance: few
v_gene: TRBV5-5
j_gene: TRBJ2-1

CDR3aa: CASSQDPASGGDTQYF
CDR3nt: TGTGCCAGCAGCCAAGATCCCGCTAGCGGGGGAGATACGCAGTATTTT
d_gene: TRBD2
abundance: .
v_gene: TRBV3-1/TRBV3-2
j_gene: TRBJ2-3

CDR3aa: CASSLSQGNIQYF
CDR3nt: TGTGCCAGCAGCTTGAGCCAGGGAAACATTCAGTACTTC
d_gene: .
abundance: .
v_gene: TRBV5-6
j_gene: TRBJ2-4

CDR3aa: CASSKSPGQGYNEQFF
CDR3nt: TGTGCCAGCAGCAAATCACCGGGACAGGGCTACAATGAGCAGTTCTTC
d_gene: TRBD1
abundance: .
v_gene: TRBV7-9
j_gene: TRBJ2-1

CDR3aa: CASSAGTPSGNTIYF
CDR3nt: TGTGCCAGTAGCGCCGGGACTCCCTCTGGAAACACCATATATTTT
d_gene: .
abundance: .
v_gene: TRBV19
j_gene: TRBJ1-3

CDR3aa: CASSGDSSNEKLFF
CDR3nt: TGTGCCAGCAGTGGGGACAGTTCTAATGAAAAACTGTTTTTT
d_gene: TRBD1
abundance: once
v_gene: TRBV2
j_gene: TRBJ1-4

CDR3aa: CASGFGETGTVNEKLFF
CDR3nt: TGTGCTAGTGGTTTTGGGGAGACCGGGACAGTCAATGAAAAACTGTTTTTT
d_gene: TRBD1
abundance: .
v_gene: TRBV12-5
j_gene: TRBJ1-4

CDR3aa: CASSGDRGSYEQYF
CDR3nt: TGCGCCAGCAGCGGGGACAGGGGCTCCTACGAGCAGTACTTC
d_gene: TRBD1
abundance: .
v_gene: TRBV10-1
j_gene: TRBJ2-7

CDR3aa: CASSSPRGISGNTIYF
CDR3nt: TGTGCCAGCAGCTCACCTCGGGGAATATCGGGAAACACCATATATTTT
d_gene: .
abundance: few
v_gene: TRBV11-2
j_gene: TRBJ1-3

CDR3aa: CASSRDTGIGELFF
CDR3nt: TGTGCCAGCAGCCGTGACACAGGTATCGGGGAGCTGTTTTTT
d_gene: .
abundance: .
v_gene: TRBV5-4
j_gene: TRBJ2-2

CDR3aa: CASSLGLAGGDEQYF
CDR3nt: TGCGCCAGCAGCCTGGGACTAGCGGGAGGTGACGAGCAGTACTTC
d_gene: TRBD2
abundance: .
v_gene: TRBV5-1
j_gene: TRBJ2-7

CDR3aa: CASGRGRSYEQYF
CDR3nt: TGTGCCAGCGGCAGGGGGCGATCCTACGAGCAGTACTTC
d_gene: TRBD1
abundance: few
v_gene: TRBV27
j_gene: TRBJ2-7

CDR3aa: CASITGSAEAFF
CDR3nt: TGTGCCAGCATCACCGGGAGCGCTGAAGCTTTCTTT
d_gene: .
abundance: .
v_gene: TRBV28
j_gene: TRBJ1-1

CDR3aa: CASWGQGNNEQFF
CDR3nt: TGTGCCAGCTGGGGACAGGGGAACAATGAGCAGTTCTTC
d_gene: TRBD1
abundance: .
v_gene: TRBV28
j_gene: TRBJ2-1

CDR3aa: CASSLAGGGFNTEAFF
CDR3nt: TGTGCCAGCAGCTTGGCCGGGGGGGGGTTTAACACTGAAGCTTTCTTT
d_gene: .
abundance: .
v_gene: TRBV5-8
j_gene: TRBJ1-1

CDR3aa: CASSQGAQEGPVATQYF
CDR3nt: TGCGCCAGCAGCCAGGGGGCACAGGAAGGCCCCGTTGCTACGCAGTATTTT
d_gene: .
abundance: .
v_gene: TRBV4-3
j_gene: TRBJ2-3

CDR3aa: CASSEMAGTDKTDDSTDTQYF
CDR3nt: TGCGCCAGCAGTGAGATGGCCGGGACAGATAAAACAGACGACAGCACAGATACGCAGTATTTT
d_gene: TRBD1
abundance: .
v_gene: TRBV10-1
j_gene: TRBJ2-3

CDR3aa: CASSRSPDSNLYTEAFF
CDR3nt: TGTGCCAGCAGCCGATCCCCCGACAGCAATCTATACACTGAAGCTTTCTTT
d_gene: .
abundance: .
v_gene: TRBV4-2
j_gene: TRBJ1-1

CDR3aa: CASGRENTEAFF
CDR3nt: TGTGCCAGCGGACGGGAGAACACTGAAGCTTTCTTT
d_gene: .
abundance: .
v_gene: TRBV6-5
j_gene: TRBJ1-1

CDR3aa: CAWSRDTHEAFF
CDR3nt: TGTGCCTGGAGTCGGGACACTCATGAAGCTTTCTTT
d_gene: .
abundance: .
v_gene: TRBV30
j_gene: TRBJ1-1

CDR3aa: CASRYQLGSYNEQFF
CDR3nt: TGTGCCAGCAGGTACCAACTAGGCTCCTACAATGAGCAGTTCTTC
d_gene: .
abundance: once
v_gene: TRBV27
j_gene: TRBJ2-1

CDR3aa: CASSLGQGRISYEQYF
CDR3nt: TGTGCCAGCAGCTTGGGCCAGGGCCGCATCTCCTACGAGCAGTACTTC
d_gene: .
abundance: few
v_gene: TRBV5-5
j_gene: TRBJ2-7